The rows below give T cell receptor beta chains drawn from one sample of a study of a mutant IDH1 vaccine in newly diagnosed glioma. The table came from immunoSEQ multiplex PCR; TCRdb's copy has only in-frame clones and leaves some out. Of some 120,000 clones detected, roughly 77% appear once; the ten largest clones hold 4.5% to 5.5%. No antigen has been assigned to these receptors. The source material was PBMCs, sampled from a glioma patient whose treatment included an IDH1 peptide vaccine. Receptor source: a man in his forties with glioma. CDR3s include the opening cysteine and the closing phenylalanine or tryptophan. A D gene is named only where the DNA matches it firmly. Expanded clones get a size class; other rows say once, few or many, or leave the size out.

v_gene	j_gene	abundance	d_gene	CDR3aa	CDR3nt
TRBV11-1	TRBJ2-7	.	.	CASSPSPGAYEQYF	TGTGCCAGCAGCCCGAGCCCGGGGGCCTACGAGCAGTACTTC
TRBV10-2	TRBJ1-1	.	TRBD1	CASSRGQMNTEAFF	TGCGCCAGCAGTAGGGGACAGATGAACACTGAAGCTTTCTTT
TRBV28	TRBJ2-1	.	.	CASRQPSYNEQFF	TGTGCCAGCAGGCAGCCGTCCTACAATGAGCAGTTCTTC
TRBV7-2	TRBJ2-5	.	.	CASSPNLRVGETQYF	TGTGCCAGCAGCCCCAACCTACGGGTCGGGGAGACCCAGTACTTC
TRBV4-3	TRBJ1-3	.	TRBD1	CASSHGTAHSGNTIYF	TGCGCCAGCAGCCACGGGACAGCACACTCTGGAAACACCATATATTTT
TRBV7-9	TRBJ2-7	.	TRBD2	CASSPVRAGGPSEQYF	TGTGCCAGCAGCCCAGTAAGAGCGGGGGGGCCCTCCGAGCAGTACTTC
TRBV9	TRBJ2-3	.	.	CASSVSGSSSTDTQYF	TGTGCCAGCAGCGTTTCGGGGTCCTCCTCCACAGATACGCAGTATTTT
TRBV19	TRBJ2-1	.	.	CASSGTPTHEQFF	TGTGCCAGTAGCGGGACCCCTACACATGAGCAGTTCTTC
TRBV7-2	TRBJ1-5	.	TRBD1	CASSLAGDRGSNQPQHF	TGTGCCAGCAGCTTAGCGGGGGACAGGGGGAGCAATCAGCCCCAGCATTTT
TRBV4-3	TRBJ1-3	.	TRBD1	CASSRLTGGFSGNTIYF	TGCGCCAGCAGCCGCTTGACAGGGGGCTTCTCTGGAAACACCATATATTTT
TRBV10-3	TRBJ2-1	.	TRBD2	CAISELTSVYNEQFF	TGTGCCATCAGTGAGTTGACTAGCGTTTACAATGAGCAGTTCTTC
TRBV28	TRBJ2-7	.	TRBD1	CASSRTGGPPYEQYF	TGTGCCAGCAGTCGGACAGGGGGCCCACCCTACGAGCAGTACTTC
TRBV10-3	TRBJ2-7	.	.	CAISGSLSYEQYF	TGTGCCATCAGTGGCAGTCTCTCCTACGAGCAGTACTTC
TRBV9	TRBJ1-3	few	.	CASSVHGSTIYF	TGTGCCAGCAGCGTACATGGAAGCACCATATATTTT
TRBV27	TRBJ2-7	.	TRBD1	CASGRQGRGSYEQYF	TGTGCCAGCGGGAGACAGGGAAGGGGCTCCTACGAGCAGTACTTC
TRBV10-3	TRBJ2-1	.	TRBD2	CAIRGLADNEQFF	TGTGCCATCAGGGGACTAGCGGACAATGAGCAGTTCTTC
TRBV25-1	TRBJ2-6	once	.	CASSWTVENSGANVLTF	TGTGCCAGCAGTTGGACAGTTGAAAACTCTGGGGCCAACGTCCTGACTTTC
TRBV27	TRBJ2-5	.	.	CASSTDRGGGETQYF	TGTGCCAGCAGTACAGACAGGGGAGGGGGAGAGACCCAGTACTTC
TRBV19	TRBJ2-4	once	.	CASTLGGGKGDIQYF	TGTGCCAGTACCCTTGGAGGGGGGAAGGGTGACATTCAGTACTTC
TRBV20-1	TRBJ2-3	.	.	CSAPLDTQYF	TGCAGTGCTCCCCTGGATACGCAGTATTTT
TRBV5-4	TRBJ2-1	once	TRBD2	CASSLPGGVINEQFF	TGTGCCAGCAGCTTGCCGGGGGGGGTAATTAATGAGCAGTTCTTC
TRBV9	TRBJ2-2	many	.	CASSVGLTGELFF	TGTGCCAGCAGCGTAGGGCTAACCGGGGAGCTGTTTTTT
TRBV6-5	TRBJ2-5	.	TRBD2	CASSSTSGLQETQYF	TGTGCCAGCAGTTCGACTAGCGGCTTACAAGAGACCCAGTACTTC
TRBV30	TRBJ1-1	.	.	CAWSQGALNTEAFF	TGTGCCTGGAGTCAAGGGGCGTTGAACACTGAAGCTTTCTTT
TRBV10-2	TRBJ1-2	.	TRBD1	CASSSGTANYGYTF	TGCGCCAGCAGTTCCGGGACAGCAAACTATGGCTACACCTTC
TRBV30	TRBJ1-1	.	TRBD1	CAWSEGQGNTEAFF	TGTGCCTGGAGTGAGGGACAGGGCAACACTGAAGCTTTCTTT
TRBV7-7	TRBJ2-3	.	TRBD1	CASSLGQGPTDTQYF	TGTGCTAGCAGCTTGGGACAGGGGCCCACAGATACGCAGTATTTT
TRBV7-2	TRBJ2-5	.	.	CASSFSETQYF	TGTGCCAGCAGCTTTTCCGAGACCCAGTACTTC
TRBV14	TRBJ1-2	.	TRBD1	CASSQVGQGVDYGYTF	TGTGCCAGCAGCCAAGTCGGACAGGGTGTCGACTATGGCTACACCTTC
TRBV30	TRBJ2-7	.	TRBD2	CAWSDGGGLYEQYF	TGTGCCTGGAGTGACGGGGGGGGCCTCTACGAGCAGTACTTC
TRBV7-2	TRBJ1-3	.	TRBD1	CASSYRDRGLGNTIYF	TGTGCCAGCAGCTACCGGGACAGGGGGCTAGGAAACACCATATATTTT
TRBV6-4	TRBJ2-1	.	TRBD1	CASSDLGQGINEQFF	TGTGCCAGCAGTGACCTGGGACAGGGGATCAATGAGCAGTTCTTC
TRBV6-5	TRBJ1-1	.	TRBD1	CASSYSTGGRYTEAFF	TGTGCCAGCAGTTACTCAACAGGGGGCCGGTACACTGAAGCTTTCTTT
TRBV2	TRBJ2-7	once	.	CASSGYEQYF	TGTGCCAGCAGTGGGTACGAGCAGTACTTC
TRBV10-3	TRBJ2-2	.	.	CAISEGLGPSGELFF	TGTGCCATCAGTGAGGGTCTAGGGCCCTCCGGGGAGCTGTTTTTT
TRBV2	TRBJ2-7	.	TRBD1	CASTGQVQSGYEQYF	TGTGCCAGCACCGGACAGGTCCAATCGGGCTACGAGCAGTACTTC
TRBV6-4	TRBJ2-1	many	.	CASSDRDNNEQFF	TGTGCCAGCAGTGACCGGGACAACAATGAGCAGTTCTTC
TRBV5-1	TRBJ2-5	.	.	CASSLDVQETQYF	TGCGCCAGCAGCTTGGATGTCCAAGAGACCCAGTACTTC
TRBV25-1	TRBJ1-5	.	.	CASSDRGAGNQPQHF	TGTGCCAGCAGTGACCGCGGGGCCGGGAATCAGCCCCAGCATTTT
TRBV18	TRBJ1-2	.	.	CASSPAQGSILYGYTF	TGTGCCAGCTCACCAGCTCAAGGGTCCATCCTCTATGGCTACACCTTC
TRBV14	TRBJ2-3	.	.	CASSQDLGTDTQYF	TGTGCCAGCAGCCAAGATTTAGGCACAGATACGCAGTATTTT
TRBV7-6	TRBJ1-1	.	TRBD1	CASSFKQGGEAFF	TGTGCCAGCAGTTTTAAACAGGGGGGCGAAGCTTTCTTT
TRBV5-4	TRBJ2-2	.	TRBD2	CASTRTSGGSAGELFF	TGTGCCAGCACCCGTACTAGCGGGGGTTCGGCCGGGGAGCTGTTTTTT
TRBV6-5	TRBJ1-5	.	.	CASSFQGRQPQHF	TGTGCCAGCAGTTTTCAGGGAAGGCAGCCCCAGCATTTT
TRBV2	TRBJ2-1	.	.	CASSLNEQFF	TGTGCCAGCAGCCTCAATGAGCAGTTCTTC
TRBV7-2	TRBJ2-2	.	TRBD1	CASRAGTGWSGELFF	TGTGCCAGCAGAGCCGGGACAGGGTGGTCCGGGGAGCTGTTTTTT
TRBV7-6	TRBJ2-3	.	TRBD2	CASTTSGDGDTQYF	TGTGCCAGCACCACTAGCGGGGATGGAGATACGCAGTATTTT
TRBV27	TRBJ2-3	.	.	CASSFRGTDTQYF	TGTGCCAGCAGTTTCAGGGGTACAGATACGCAGTATTTT
TRBV6-1	TRBJ1-5	.	.	CASRGVFQPQHF	TGTGCCAGCAGGGGGGTTTTTCAGCCCCAGCATTTT
TRBV7-3	TRBJ1-1	.	.	CASSSRANTEAFF	TGTGCCAGCAGCTCTCGGGCTAACACTGAAGCTTTCTTT
TRBV7-2	TRBJ2-3	.	.	CASSLADTQYF	TGTGCCAGCAGCTTAGCAGATACGCAGTATTTT
TRBV5-1	TRBJ1-1	few	TRBD1	CASSHGQGANTEAFF	TGCGCCAGCAGCCACGGACAGGGGGCCAACACTGAAGCTTTCTTT
TRBV6-5	TRBJ1-3	few	.	CASRPRSSGNTIYF	TGTGCCAGCAGACCGAGAAGCTCTGGAAACACCATATATTTT
TRBV5-6	TRBJ2-1	.	.	CASSLTRGHEQFF	TGTGCCAGCAGCCTTACCAGGGGCCATGAGCAGTTCTTC
TRBV19	TRBJ2-7	.	TRBD2	CASSQTSGDTYEQYF	TGTGCCAGTAGTCAAACTAGCGGAGATACCTACGAGCAGTACTTC
TRBV13	TRBJ2-1	.	.	CASSLAVRYNEQFF	TGTGCCAGCAGCTTAGCCGTGCGGTACAATGAGCAGTTCTTC